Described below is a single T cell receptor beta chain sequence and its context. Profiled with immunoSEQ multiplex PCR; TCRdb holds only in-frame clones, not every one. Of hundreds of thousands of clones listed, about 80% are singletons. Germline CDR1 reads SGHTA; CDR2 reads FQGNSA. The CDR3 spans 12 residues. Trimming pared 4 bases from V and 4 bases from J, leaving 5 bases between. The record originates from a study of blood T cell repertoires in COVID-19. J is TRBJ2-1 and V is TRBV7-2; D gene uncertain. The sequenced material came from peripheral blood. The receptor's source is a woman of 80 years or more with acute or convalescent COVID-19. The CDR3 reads CASSSQYNEQFF. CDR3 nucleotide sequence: TGTGCCAGCAGCTCACAATACAATGAGCAGTTCTTC.